This T cell receptor beta chain was sequenced for a study of cytomegalovirus exposure and HLA in healthy donors. The germline CDR1 and CDR2 sequences are SGHAT and FQDESV (reference sequence). This CDR3 region has 18 residues. V lost 1 base and J lost 7; bases outside the gene matches: 16. PCR was performed using 60 Vbeta and 13 Jbeta primers. Only in-frame clones appear in the TCRdb table, and some are missing; sequencing was by immunoSEQ multiplex PCR. This sample has 35,000 to 45,000 clones; over 90% occur once, and the top ten carry approximately 2.6%. The sequence derives from a woman aged 18-29 years in good health and CMV-seronegative. The chain recombines TRBV11-1 with TRBJ2-1; 7 bases align to TRBD2. Source material: PBMCs. The CDR3 coding sequence is TGTGCCAGCAGCTTAGGGGGGGGGTTTGTAGCGGCCAAGAATGAGCAGTTCTTC. The encoded protein is CASSLGGGFVAAKNEQFF.